This T cell receptor beta chain was retrieved from a study of blood T cell repertoires in COVID-19. Sequencing used immunoSEQ multiplex PCR; TCRdb keeps in-frame clones, though not all of them. The profile shows roughly 200,000 clones, more than 75% of them singletons. The V end was cut by 4 bases, the J end by 6 bases, with 15 bases between. CDR1 KGHDR and CDR2 SFDVKD come from the germline V gene. The CDR3 is 15 amino acids. Material: peripheral blood. The gene calls are TRBV24-1 and TRBJ1-5; D perhaps matches TRBD1 (6 bases). The origin of this receptor is a man aged 55-75 years who had recovered from COVID-19. The CDR3, as DNA: TGTGCCACCAGTGACTCCTACAGGGTAGGTCAGCCCCAGCATTTT. This translates into CATSDSYRVGQPQHF.